This T cell receptor beta chain is drawn from a study of blood T cell repertoires in COVID-19. The germline V and J ends were trimmed by 5 bases and 3 bases, with 14 bases remaining between them. CDR1 is LNHDA and CDR2 is SQIVND in the germline V gene (reference sequence). The CDR3 contains 14 residues. The repertoire was sequenced with immunoSEQ multiplex PCR; TCRdb's copy has only in-frame clones and lacks some. In the table there are some 150,000 clones, roughly 77% of which are singletons. The chain links TRBV19 to TRBJ2-7; a possible D gene is TRBD2 (5 bases). Specimen: peripheral blood. This TCR derives from a woman aged 65 to 85 with COVID-19, enrolled during active disease. CDR3 nucleotides: TGTGCCAGTAGTCCGGCGGGTGGGGTCTACGAGCAGTACTTC. Its translation is CASSPAGGVYEQYF.